These 27 T cell receptor beta chains originate from one sample sequenced in a study of human T cells and chemical hapten exposure. TCRdb used MiXCR to reprocess the RACE reads, holding one entry per CDR3 protein. The sample carries 80,000 to 95,000 distinct CDR3 sequences, around 10% recorded once. The sample's time point: pre-sensitization, week 0. Specified treatment: therapeutic diphenylcyclopropenone sensitization with weekly scalp DPC. Here the sequenced sample was whole blood, taken in connection with sensitization to the hapten diphenylcyclopropenone (DPC). All receptors come from a woman in her thirties or forties with alopecia areata. Some clones in this sample may be carry-over from other donors' samples.

This clonotype was detected a few times. The chain combines TRBV6-5 with TRBJ2-2, with D possibly being TRBD1 (5 bases). CDR1 and CDR2 (germline): MNHEY, SVGAGI. The CDR3 runs 16 residues. Trimming stripped 6 bases from V and 4 bases from J, with 18 bases between. DNA for the CDR3: TGTGCCAGCAGCAAGGGGCAGCCACCGGCCACCGGGGAGCTGTTTTTT. It translates to CASSKGQPPATGELFF.

This clonotype was seen a handful of times. This chain connects TRBV7-8 to TRBJ1-2; no firm D call. CDR3 size: 15 residues. V dropped 7 bases and J dropped 0 bases, with 15 bases sitting between them. The germline CDR1 and CDR2 sequences are SGHVS and FQNEAQ. In DNA, the CDR3 is TGTGCCAGCACCCCCAGTCTTGGGGCTAACTATGGCTACACCTTC. As protein: CASTPSLGANYGYTF.

This clonotype has a single count. Written as DNA, the CDR3 is TGTGCCAGCAGCTTGGGGGGGCGCTACGAGCAGTACTTC. Encoded protein: CASSLGGRYEQYF. The rearrangement links TRBV5-4 to TRBJ2-7; tentative D call: TRBD1 (6 bases). There are 13 residues in the CDR3. The germline V gene encodes CDR1 SGHNT and CDR2 YYREEE (reference sequence). V gave up 0 bases and J gave up 3 bases, with 7 bases separating them.

V is TRBV7-9 and J is TRBJ1-1, with a weak D call TRBD1 (5 bases). CDR3 length: 17 residues. Trimming removed 0 bases from V and 0 bases from J, with 14 bases in between. Germline V gene lookup returns CDR1 SEHNR and CDR2 FQNEAQ (reference sequence). For the CDR3, the DNA is TGTGCCAGCAGCTTAGCAGGGGTACTCACCATGAACACTGAAGCTTTCTTT. Protein: CASSLAGVLTMNTEAFF. Together with reference TRBV7-9 and TRBJ1-1, the CDR3 gives the full variable domain: DTGVSQNPRHKITKRGQNVTFRCDPISEHNRLYWYRQTLGQGPEFLTYFQNEAQLEKSRLLSDRFSAERPKGSFSTLEIQRTEQGDSAMYLCASSLAGVLTMNTEAFFGQGTRLTVV.

Only a few counts were recorded for this clonotype. V is TRBV28 and J is TRBJ1-5; 7 bases align to TRBD1. The CDR3 sequence is 17 residues long. The germline V gene encodes CDR1 MDHEN and CDR2 SYDVKM. V shed 4 bases, J shed 3 bases, and the junction held 12 bases outside the gene matches. The CDR3 bases are TGTGCCAGCAGTTCTCCACAGGGGACCAGCACCAATCAGCCCCAGCATTTT. This sequence encodes CASSSPQGTSTNQPQHF.

This clonotype was recorded at least ten times. V and J are TRBV29-1 and TRBJ1-1; 11 bases are shared with TRBD1. Germline V lookup: CDR1 SQVTM, CDR2 ANQGSEA. CDR3 size: 15 residues. After removal of 5 bases from V and 3 bases from J, the junction contained 8 bases not matched to a gene. For the CDR3, the DNA is TGCAGCGTTCCGGGACAGGGGGTCGGGGACACTGAAGCTTTCTTT. It translates to CSVPGQGVGDTEAFF. The full variable domain, its missing parts supplied by reference TRBV29-1 and TRBJ1-1, is SAVISQKPSRDICQRGTSLTIQCQVDSQVTMMFWYRQQPGQSLTLIATANQGSEATYESGFVIDKFPISRPNLTFSTLTVSNMSPEDSSIYLCSVPGQGVGDTEAFFGQGTRLTVV.

Ten or more counts support this clonotype. The chain couples TRBV12-3 or TRBV12-4 to TRBJ2-3, with 12 bases identical to TRBD1. This CDR3 is 18 amino acids long. With V trimmed by 4 bases and J by 1 base, 9 bases remained unmatched. The DNA of the CDR3 is TGTGCCAGCAGTTCCGGGACAGGGGGCGAATACGGCACAGATACGCAGTATTTT. This codes for CASSSGTGGEYGTDTQYF.

The gene calls are TRBV28 and TRBJ1-2; D remains unclear. Germline lookup yields CDR1 MDHEN and CDR2 SYDVKM. V lost 7 bases to trimming and J lost 9 bases, with 24 bases between them. CDR3 length: 15 amino acids. DNA for the CDR3: TGTGCCAGCAACCTCCCCGACGCAATTCTATATAGCTACACCTTC. It specifies CASNLPDAILYSYTF.

The rearrangement joins TRBV9 to TRBJ1-2; weak D call: TRBD1 (6 bases). The CDR3 sequence is 13 residues long. CDR1 is SGDLS and CDR2 is YYNGEE in the germline V gene. V lost 1 base, J lost 8 bases, and 12 bases lay in between. The CDR3 here is CASSVQQGGGYTF. The CDR3 bases are TGTGCCAGCAGCGTACAACAGGGAGGCGGCTACACCTTC.

This clonotype was observed a few times. The rearrangement uses TRBV5-1 and TRBJ2-2; weak D call: TRBD2 (6 bases). The V gene's germline CDR1 is SGHRS and CDR2 YFSETQ. The CDR3 loop spans 16 amino acids. V lost 4 bases and J lost 6, with 19 bases in between. The CDR3: CASSGGTVLTAGELFF. The CDR3 region has the DNA TGCGCCAGCAGCGGAGGGACGGTGCTAACGGCCGGGGAGCTGTTTTTT.

In its sample, this clonotype was seen many times. V and J are TRBV21-1 and TRBJ2-1; the table's TRBD1 call for D was not verified on the DNA. TRBV21-1 is labeled a pseudogene. This CDR3 contains 13 residues. CDR3 DNA sequence: TGTGTCACCTCCGCCGGGAATTACAATGAGCAGTTCTTC. Amino acid sequence: CVTSAGNYNEQFF.

The sample holds a few counts of this clonotype. The gene calls are TRBV7-9 and TRBJ1-6; D might be TRBD1 (5 bases). Germline CDR1 SEHNR, CDR2 FQNEAQ (reference sequence). V dropped 4 bases and J dropped 0 bases, with 13 bases sitting between them. The CDR3 is made up of 17 amino acids. The CDR3 spells CASSSGLPSSYNSPLHF. The CDR3 region has the DNA TGTGCCAGCAGCTCGGGACTCCCGAGCTCCTATAATTCACCCCTCCACTTT. Using reference TRBV7-9 and TRBJ1-6 for the parts outside the CDR3, the full variable domain is DTGVSQNPRHKITKRGQNVTFRCDPISEHNRLYWYRQTLGQGPEFLTYFQNEAQLEKSRLLSDRFSAERPKGSFSTLEIQRTEQGDSAMYLCASSSGLPSSYNSPLHFGNGTRLTVT.

This clonotype was seen repeatedly, ten times or more. This chain connects TRBV6-4 to TRBJ2-3, with 9 bases aligning to TRBD1. Germline V gene lookup returns CDR1 MRHNA and CDR2 SNTAGT. CDR3 length: 13 amino acids. Losses at the gene ends were 4 bases for V and 6 bases for J; bases not matched to a gene: 2. The CDR3: CASSGTGVDTQYF. The DNA for the CDR3 is TGTGCCAGCAGTGGGACAGGGGTGGATACGCAGTATTTT.

This clonotype was seen many times. The J gene is TRBJ2-7, the V gene TRBV6-6; a possible D gene is TRBD2 (5 bases). The V gene lost 0 bases and the J gene lost 3 bases, with 9 bases spanning the gap. This CDR3 is 14 amino acids long. Germline loops: CDR1 MNHNY, CDR2 SVGAGI (reference sequence). Here the CDR3 reads CASSYSGGLYEQYF. DNA for the CDR3: TGTGCCAGCAGTTACTCAGGAGGACTCTACGAGCAGTACTTC.

V gene TRBV28 combines with J gene TRBJ1-1; D is unclear. Deletions cut 4 bases from V and 4 bases from J, with 13 bases between. The germline gives CDR1 MDHEN, CDR2 SYDVKM. The CDR3 extends over 14 amino acids. CDR3 sequence reads: CASSSGGVSTEAFF. The CDR3 DNA reads TGTGCCAGCAGTTCCGGCGGGGTTAGCACTGAAGCTTTCTTT.

This clonotype was detected ten times or more. The chain carries TRBV4-2 and TRBJ2-5; possible D gene TRBD2, 6 bases. The ends were cut back, 1 base at V and 7 bases at J, with 19 bases in the middle. Germline CDR1 LGHNA, CDR2 YNFKEQ. This CDR3 comprises 16 residues. CDR3 protein: CASSQVGSGRVGTQYF. The CDR3 bases are TGTGCCAGCAGCCAAGTAGGTAGCGGACGTGTTGGGACCCAGTACTTC.

This clonotype was recorded at least ten times. The chain joins TRBV7-2 to TRBJ2-1; D not resolved. Trimming shortened V by 0 bases and J by 4 bases, and 10 bases separated the two germline ends. Germline assignment: CDR1 SGHTA and CDR2 FQGNSA. CDR3 length: 15 amino acids. The CDR3 DNA reads TGTGCCAGCAGCTTAGCCAGGCTATCGTACAATGAGCAGTTCTTC. This encodes CASSLARLSYNEQFF.

Only a few counts were recorded for this clonotype. The genes are TRBV4-3 and TRBJ2-1, with TRBD1 identical over 9 bases. The CDR3 totals 14 residues. V gave up 4 bases and J gave up 5 bases; unmatched junction bases: 3. From germline, CDR1 is LGHNA and CDR2 YSLEER. CDR3 nucleotide sequence: TGCGCCAGCAGCCCGAGGACAGGGGACAATGAGCAGTTCTTC. Its translation: CASSPRTGDNEQFF.

This clonotype was detected a few times. The chain carries TRBV11-2 and TRBJ1-1; no reliable D call. The length of the CDR3 is 14 residues. V was cut by 6 bases and J by 0 bases, with 11 bases left in between. CDR1 is SGHAT and CDR2 is FQNNGV in the germline V gene. The CDR3 sequence is CASSIEGLNTEAFF. The CDR3, as DNA: TGTGCCAGCAGTATCGAGGGTTTGAACACTGAAGCTTTCTTT.

CDR3 region: CASSVRGGYTGELFF. CDR3 sequence (DNA): TGTGCCAGCAGTGTCAGGGGAGGATACACCGGGGAGCTGTTTTTT. V usage is TRBV6-1 and J usage is TRBJ2-2, with D perhaps matching TRBD1 or TRBD2 (6 bases each). CDR1 and CDR2 from the germline V gene are MNHNS and SASEGT. The CDR3 consists of 15 residues. Trimming shortened V by 4 bases and J by 3 bases, and 12 bases separated the two germline ends.

The gene calls are TRBV9 and TRBJ2-3; the match to TRBD2 covers 8 bases. With 4 bases clipped from V and 1 base from J, the junction kept 5 bases outside the gene matches. Germline lookup yields CDR1 SGDLS and CDR2 YYNGEE. The CDR3 totals 15 residues. The CDR3 reads CASSTPGLGTDTQYF. The CDR3 DNA follows: TGTGCCAGCAGCACTCCGGGACTAGGCACAGATACGCAGTATTTT.

This clonotype occurred many times. The J gene is TRBJ2-2, the V gene TRBV28; no clear D gene. Germline V gene lookup returns CDR1 MDHEN and CDR2 SYDVKM. CDR3 length equals 12 residues. The V gene lost 6 bases and the J gene lost 6 bases, with 8 bases spanning the gap. The CDR3 reads CASRRNAGELFF. The DNA of the CDR3 is TGTGCCAGCAGACGAAATGCCGGGGAGCTGTTTTTT.

This clonotype was observed at least ten times. V usage is TRBV4-3 and J usage is TRBJ1-1, with a possible D match to TRBD1 (6 bases). The CDR3 runs 14 residues. Germline CDR1 is LGHNA and CDR2 is YSLEER. The V and J ends lost 4 bases and 5 bases respectively, with 14 bases between them. The CDR3, as DNA: TGCGCCAGCAGCCGGCAACAGGGTTTGACTGAAGCTTTCTTT. Translated, it gives CASSRQQGLTEAFF.

This clonotype was detected many times. In DNA, the CDR3 is TGCAGTGCTAGTATTGGACAGGGGAGCTACGAGCAGTACTTC. Encoded protein: CSASIGQGSYEQYF. This chain uses TRBV20-1 with TRBJ2-7; TRBD1 matches at 9 bases. The CDR3 covers 14 residues. The V segment lost 3 bases and the J segment 3 bases; nucleotides outside the gene matches: 6. Germline assignment: CDR1 DFQATT and CDR2 SNEGSKA (reference sequence).

The genes are TRBV19 and TRBJ1-1; no clear D gene. The CDR3 covers 13 residues. V was cut by 1 base and J by 5 bases, with 8 bases left in between. Germline CDR1 reads LNHDA; CDR2 reads SQIVND (reference sequence). CDR3 nucleotide sequence: TGTGCCAGTAGTATAGGCTCGGGGACTGAAGCTTTCTTT. Encoded protein: CASSIGSGTEAFF.

Many counts were recorded for this clonotype. V and J are TRBV7-9 and TRBJ1-4; D is undetermined. The V gene's germline CDR1 is SEHNR and CDR2 FQNEAQ (reference sequence). The V end lost 5 bases, the J end lost 8 bases, and 9 bases lay between the germline ends. This CDR3 is 12 amino acids long. The DNA of the CDR3 is TGTGCCAGCAGCGTTTATGTGGAAAAACTGTTTTTT. This codes for CASSVYVEKLFF.

In its sample, this clonotype was seen many times. V and J are TRBV6-6 and TRBJ2-1; 14 bases match TRBD2. In germline, CDR1 is MNHNY, CDR2 SVGAGI (reference sequence). The CDR3 totals 16 residues. The V segment lost 4 bases and the J segment 8 bases; nucleotides outside the gene matches: 7. The CDR3 loop is CASSSKTSGGADEQFF. The CDR3 DNA reads TGTGCCAGCAGTTCTAAGACTAGCGGGGGGGCGGATGAGCAGTTCTTC.